The clone carrying this T cell receptor (beta chain) was counted at least ten times. The antigen is unknown. The germline gives CDR1 SGHRS, CDR2 YFSETQ. The CDR3 contains 13 residues. Trimming took 2 bases from V and 5 from J, leaving 10 bases between them. The data were taken from a study of T-cell reconstitution after alpha-beta-depleted transplantation in children. Study-level findings and limits: Among T cells one year after transplant, newly produced cells accounted for most counts and diversity.

Library preparation (for TCRbeta) was performed with unique molecular identifiers. TCRdb reanalysed the PCR reads using MiXCR and keeps one entry per CDR3 protein. The table shows roughly 48,000 distinct CDR3 sequences, with 5.5% to 7.5% occurring only once. The material was PBMCs, mostly from graft donor cells, obtained 60 days after TCRalphabeta/CD19-depleted stem cell transplant. The TCR originated in a female patient aged 2-15 years who had a stem cell transplant for aplastic anemia, so the T cells may come from the graft donor. The rearrangement joins TRBV5-1 to TRBJ1-2, with D uncertain. CDR3 DNA sequence: TGCGCCAGCAGCTTCGACGGAAAATATGGCTACACCTTC. Translation: CASSFDGKYGYTF.